This T cell receptor beta chain was identified in a study of blood T cell repertoires in COVID-19. For the study at large: Nucleic acid was either cDNA or gDNA, and it came from T cells, B-cell-depleted T cells, or PBMCs.

This clone has just one count. In the authors' methods: Estimation of nucleated cell counts relied on the amplification of reference gene primers. Clones were read by immunoSEQ multiplex PCR, and TCRdb kept only the in-frame ones, dropping some. The DNA was the basis for D and trimming; V, J and clone size are from that table. The table records 320,000 or so clones, about 87% of them present only once. The CDR3 runs 12 residues. With 5 bases clipped from V and 6 bases from J, the junction kept 1 base outside the gene matches. From germline, CDR1 is SEHNR and CDR2 FQNEAQ (reference sequence). This study enrolled people aged about 18 to 100 from around 25 US geographic areas. Which cohort a participant joined came from the clinical history participants gave.

The sample was PBMCs or T cells enriched from blood (not recorded which). This chain links TRBV7-9 with TRBJ2-1, with 7 bases matching TRBD1. This sequence originates from a young man who had recovered from COVID-19. The CDR3 sequence: CASSPGGNEQFF. In DNA form, the CDR3 reads TGTGCCAGCAGCCCAGGGGGCAATGAGCAGTTCTTC.